What follows are 24 T cell receptor beta chains derived from one specimen sequenced in a study of blood T cell repertoires in COVID-19. Some clones are missing from TCRdb's copy, which holds only in-frame ones; the method was immunoSEQ multiplex PCR. The table lists some 250,000 clones, about 86% of them singletons. Sequencing was performed on PBMCs or T cells enriched from blood (not recorded which). Source of these receptors: a woman aged 40 to 50 with acute COVID-19.

The chain uses TRBV2 and TRBJ1-2, with TRBD1 identical over 8 bases. CDR3 length equals 16 residues. The junction had 9 bases not matched to a gene; V was cut back by 4 bases and J by 2 bases. Germline values: CDR1 SNHLY, CDR2 FYNNEI. CDR3 in amino acids: CASSVDREVINYGYTF. CDR3 DNA: TGTGCCAGCAGTGTGGACAGGGAGGTGATCAACTATGGCTACACCTTC.

The chain is built from TRBV11-2 and TRBJ2-7; 11 bases are a match to TRBD2. Per the germline V gene, CDR1 is SGHAT and CDR2 is FQNNGV. V lost 7 bases and J lost 4; bases outside the gene matches: 6. The CDR3 extends over 14 amino acids. CDR3: CASTQTSGTYEQYF. The CDR3 DNA follows: TGTGCCAGCACCCAGACTAGCGGGACTTACGAGCAGTACTTC.

The chain has TRBV5-1 and TRBJ2-7, with 7 bases that match TRBD1. Germline-derived CDR1 and CDR2 are SGHRS and YFSETQ. The CDR3 contains 13 residues. The junction had 6 bases not matched to a gene; V was cut back by 6 bases and J by 3 bases. The DNA for the CDR3 is TGCGCCAGCATTGGGGACAGCATCTACGAGCAGTACTTC. Translating it yields CASIGDSIYEQYF.

The CDR3 nucleotides are TGCGCCAGCAGCCAAGGGACAGTCTATAATTCACCCCTCCACTTT. This sequence encodes CASSQGTVYNSPLHF. The chain is built from TRBV4-1 and TRBJ1-6, with D perhaps TRBD1 (6 bases). The CDR3 totals 15 residues. Germline V gene lookup returns CDR1 MGHRA and CDR2 YSYEKL. The V gene lost 1 base and the J gene lost 3 bases, with 7 bases spanning the gap.

This chain uses TRBV19 with TRBJ2-2; D call uncertain. CDR1 and CDR2 from the germline V gene are LNHDA and SQIVND (reference sequence). V lost 3 bases and J 0 bases, leaving 5 bases between the germline ends. The CDR3 is 14 residues long. The CDR3 DNA is TGTGCCAGTAGTATTTACTCGAACACCGGGGAGCTGTTTTTT. The encoded protein is CASSIYSNTGELFF.

V is TRBV7-3 and J is TRBJ2-1; 9 nucleotides align to TRBD2. Germline CDR1 SGHTA, CDR2 FQGTGA. Trimming took 0 bases from V and 5 from J; bases not matched to a gene: 5. CDR3 length: 16 amino acids. The CDR3 reads CASSLTRAGGNNEQFF. The CDR3 nucleotides are TGTGCCAGCAGCTTAACAAGAGCGGGAGGAAACAATGAGCAGTTCTTC. Filled out from reference TRBV7-3 and TRBJ2-1, the complete variable domain reads GAGVSQTPSNKVTEKGKYVELRCDPISGHTALYWYRQSLGQGPEFLIYFQGTGAADDSGLPNDRFFAVRPEGSVSTLKIQRTERGDSAVYLCASSLTRAGGNNEQFFGPGTRLTVL.

The gene calls are TRBV19 and TRBJ1-1; the D is unclear. There are 14 residues in the CDR3. Germline V lookup: CDR1 LNHDA, CDR2 SQIVND (reference sequence). Trimming took off 3 bases at V and 0 bases at J, with 8 bases between the two ends. The CDR3 spells CASSIGSMNTEAFF. DNA of the CDR3: TGTGCCAGTAGTATTGGCAGTATGAACACTGAAGCTTTCTTT.

The chain carries TRBV19 and TRBJ1-2, with D possibly TRBD1 on 6 matching bases. V was shortened by 6 bases and J by 6 bases, with 23 bases between the two germline ends. CDR3 length equals 16 residues. Germline lookup yields CDR1 LNHDA and CDR2 SQIVND (reference sequence). CDR3 in DNA: TGTGCCAGTAGAATACAGGTTCTTGGGGGCGTTAATGGCTACACCTTC. Its translation: CASRIQVLGGVNGYTF.

This chain uses TRBV18 with TRBJ2-2; 12 bases map to TRBD2. V shed 3 bases, J shed 4 bases, and the junction held 9 bases outside the gene matches. The CDR3 covers 18 residues. CDR1 is KGHSH, CDR2 LQKENI, per germline. As DNA, the CDR3 is TGTGCCAGCTCACCGCGACTAGCGGGAGACGAGGGCACCGGGGAGCTGTTTTTT. This translates into CASSPRLAGDEGTGELFF.

This sequence joins TRBV2 and TRBJ1-6; TRBD1 matches at 9 bases. From germline, CDR1 is SNHLY and CDR2 FYNNEI. This CDR3 is built from 13 residues. V dropped 7 bases and J dropped 7; count of bases not matched to a gene: 2. CDR3 DNA: TGTGCCAGCATTGACAGGGGGAATTCACCCCTCCACTTT. Its protein product is CASIDRGNSPLHF.

This clone turned up a few times. The genes are TRBV7-8 and TRBJ2-1; 9 positions match TRBD2. V dropped 6 bases and J dropped 4; count of bases not matched to a gene: 4. This CDR3 has 14 residues. The germline V gene has CDR1 SGHVS and CDR2 FQNEAQ. The CDR3 bases are TGTGCCAGCAGTGATAGCGGGAGTTACAATGAGCAGTTCTTC. It is translated as CASSDSGSYNEQFF. The whole variable domain, filled in from reference TRBV7-8 and TRBJ2-1, reads GAGVSQSPRYKVAKRGQDVALRCDPISGHVSLFWYQQALGQGPEFLTYFQNEAQLDKSGLPSDRFFAERPEGSVSTLKIQRTQQEDSAVYLCASSDSGSYNEQFFGPGTRLTVL.

The CDR3 DNA follows: TGCGCCAGCAGCTTGAGGGGACAGGGGATCGGGGAGCTGTTTTTT. Translation gives CASSLRGQGIGELFF. J is TRBJ2-2 and V is TRBV5-1; the match to TRBD1 covers 10 bases. Per germline, CDR1 SGHRS and CDR2 YFSETQ. Trimming at V came to 1 base and at J to 7 bases, leaving 4 bases not matched to a gene. CDR3 length: 15 residues.

The rearrangement uses TRBV11-3 and TRBJ2-3; the match to TRBD2 covers 11 bases. Germline lookup yields CDR1 SGHNT and CDR2 YENEEA. V was pared by 4 bases and J by 0 bases, with 3 bases of the junction left unmatched. CDR3 length equals 16 residues. CDR3 residues: CASSSASGRSTDTQYF. The CDR3 DNA reads as TGTGCCAGCAGCTCCGCTAGCGGGAGGAGCACAGATACGCAGTATTTT.

V is TRBV3-1 (or the pseudogene TRBV3-2) and J is TRBJ2-7; possible D gene TRBD2, 6 bases. V lost 4 bases and J lost 2, with 21 bases in between. Germline V CDR1 and CDR2: LGHDT, YNNKEL (reference sequence). The CDR3 totals 17 residues. The CDR3 loop reads CASSPRVGGTIAYEQYF. The CDR3 DNA is TGTGCCAGCAGCCCCAGGGTGGGGGGAACCATCGCCTACGAGCAGTACTTC.

This chain joins TRBV7-3 and TRBJ2-1; TRBD2 aligns across 9 bases. Germline V gene sequence: CDR1 SGHTA, CDR2 FQGTGA. The CDR3 length is 16 residues. The junction had 10 bases not matched to a gene; V was cut back by 5 bases and J by 5 bases. The CDR3: CASSPTAGGNHNEQFF. In DNA, the CDR3 is TGTGCCAGCAGCCCTACTGCGGGAGGGAACCACAATGAGCAGTTCTTC. Variable domain in full (rest from reference TRBV7-3 and TRBJ2-1): GAGVSQTPSNKVTEKGKYVELRCDPISGHTALYWYRQSLGQGPEFLIYFQGTGAADDSGLPNDRFFAVRPEGSVSTLKIQRTERGDSAVYLCASSPTAGGNHNEQFFGPGTRLTVL.

This chain joins TRBV10-3 and TRBJ2-3; possibly TRBD2 for D (6 bases). Germline V gene sequence: CDR1 ENHRY, CDR2 SYGVKD. CDR3 length: 13 amino acids. The V gene lost 0 bases and the J gene lost 6 bases, with 7 bases spanning the gap. The CDR3 DNA reads TGTGCCATCAGTGAGTCTCTAGCGGATACGCAGTATTTT. This codes for CAISESLADTQYF.

The chain uses TRBV4-2 and TRBJ2-7; TRBD2 matches at 9 bases. The CDR3 consists of 14 residues. CDR1 and CDR2 from the germline V gene are LGHNA and YNFKEQ. V trimming: 1 base; J trimming: 7 bases; junction bases outside the gene matches: 5. CDR3 protein: CASSQGASGKEQYF. CDR3 DNA: TGTGCCAGCAGCCAAGGGGCTAGCGGGAAGGAGCAGTACTTC.

This rearrangement joins TRBV4-1 to TRBJ2-1; 9 positions agree with TRBD1. CDR1 and CDR2 from the germline V gene are MGHRA and YSYEKL. The ends lost 0 bases at V and 5 bases at J; junction bases unmatched: 8. The CDR3 has 17 residues. The CDR3 is CASSQDKQGAQDNEQFF. As DNA, the CDR3 is TGCGCCAGCAGCCAAGATAAACAGGGGGCGCAGGACAATGAGCAGTTCTTC.

The chain employs TRBV4-1 and TRBJ2-3; 9 bases fit TRBD2. The germline V gene has CDR1 MGHRA and CDR2 YSYEKL. The V and J ends lost 0 bases and 2 bases, in that order; junction bases with no gene match: 6. This CDR3 contains 17 residues. CDR3 in amino acids: CASSQDATSGYTDTQYF. In DNA, the CDR3 is TGCGCCAGCAGCCAAGATGCAACTAGCGGGTACACAGATACGCAGTATTTT.

This chain links TRBV19 with TRBJ2-1, with D perhaps matching TRBD2 (5 bases). Germline assignment: CDR1 LNHDA and CDR2 SQIVND (reference sequence). The CDR3 covers 16 residues. Trimming removed 3 bases from V and 4 bases from J, with 16 bases in between. The CDR3, as DNA: TGTGCCAGTAGTATTCAGCGGACGAAAACTTACAATGAGCAGTTCTTC. It encodes CASSIQRTKTYNEQFF.

Of note for this clone: This same CDR3 is encoded by further DNA sequences in the sample. The chain is built from TRBV5-1 and TRBJ2-1; D remains ambiguous. V was cut by 0 bases and J by 0 bases, with 7 bases left in between. CDR3 length: 15 residues. Germline V lookup: CDR1 SGHRS, CDR2 YFSETQ. CDR3 sequence: CASSLGQNSYNEQFF. The CDR3, as DNA: TGCGCCAGCAGCTTGGGGCAGAACTCCTACAATGAGCAGTTCTTC. Looking up the rest from reference TRBV5-1 and TRBJ2-1 gives the full variable domain: KAGVTQTPRYLIKTRGQQVTLSCSPISGHRSVSWYQQTPGQGLQFLFEYFSETQRNKGNFPGRFSGRQFSNSRSEMNVSTLELGDSALYLCASSLGQNSYNEQFFGPGTRLTVL.

The chain links TRBV7-9 to TRBJ2-1; D possibly corresponds to TRBD2 (6 bases). CDR3 size: 14 residues. V gave up 5 bases and J gave up 12 bases, with 20 bases separating them. Germline-derived CDR1 and CDR2 are SEHNR and FQNEAQ (reference sequence). CDR3 coding DNA: TGTGCCAGCAGCCTCGGAGGATTAGCGGAGCCGCAGTTCTTC. Protein: CASSLGGLAEPQFF.

This chain joins TRBV5-1 and TRBJ2-7; D perhaps matches TRBD2 (5 bases). V was shortened by 1 base and J by 4 bases, with 15 bases between the two germline ends. The CDR3 loop spans 15 amino acids. Germline CDR1 is SGHRS and CDR2 is YFSETQ. The CDR3 here is CASSLFSGYSYEQYF. The CDR3 nucleotides read TGCGCCAGCAGCTTGTTCTCGGGATACTCGTACGAGCAGTACTTC.

The rearrangement links TRBV6-5 to TRBJ2-3; D possibly corresponds to TRBD1 (6 bases). V shed 6 bases and J shed 0 bases, with 13 bases lying between them. This CDR3 has 15 amino acids. Looked up from germline, CDR1 is MNHEY and CDR2 is SVGAGI. As DNA, the CDR3 is TGTGCCAGCAGGAGACAGGAACAGAGCACAGATACGCAGTATTTT. Protein: CASRRQEQSTDTQYF.